This T cell receptor beta chain emerged from a study of blood T cell repertoires in COVID-19 (dated by TCRdb to the early 2020s). As for the study more broadly: Collaborator samples came from the United States, Italy and Spain and covered acute and convalescent phases of COVID-19. Samples came from the ongoing ImmuneRACE study (first 160 participants) plus 1,254 subjects from 6 global collaborators. A freely available public database, intended as a resource for researchers studying the immune response to SARS-CoV-2, is where the repertoires were released. HLA class I and class II types, where available, came from metadata supplied by the sample provider rather than from assay-based typing. Sample metadata almost always included a de-identified subject ID, COVID-19 status, age in years and sex. The material from the prospective study consisted of cDNA or gDNA derived from T cells, B-cell-depleted T cells, or PBMCs. Deeply sampled blood TCRbeta repertoires from subjects exposed to, actively infected with, or recovered from COVID-19 were included in the dataset.

In the prospective study, participants were roughly 18 to 100 years old, resided in approximately 25 geographic areas of the United States, and were enrolled through a virtual design. To assign participants to cohorts, the prospective study relied on clinical history that participants themselves reported in a screening survey and a study questionnaire. Exposed participants had been in contact, within 2 weeks of entering the study, with a person who had a PCR-confirmed or clinician-diagnosed case of COVID-19. Each participant in the prospective study had whole blood, serum and a nasopharyngeal or oropharyngeal swab collected by mobile phlebotomists. Additional blood draws and questionnaires over an approximately two-month period could optionally be provided by prospective study participants. Blood samples from the prospective study were shipped frozen or at room temperature prior to DNA extraction.

After removal of 4 bases from V and 5 bases from J, the junction retains 14 bases not matched to a gene. The germline V gene (reference sequence) sets CDR1 to PRHDT and CDR2 to FYEKMQ. The CDR3 spans 17 residues, from the cysteine through the phenylalanine. CDR3 DNA only is kept here, 51 bases in frame from base 1. Paper-wide results and their limitations: How much clinical and demographic metadata was included differed by source and by participant, and the metadata was provided uncurated.

A note on this clone: Its antigen has not been determined. Per-base quality was not reported, and no clone a single base away is much larger than it.

The immunoSEQ Assay, a bias-controlled multiplex PCR, was used to amplify TCRbeta CDR3 regions from genomic DNA. The paper's processing steps were these. Within the assay, amplification of reference gene primers was used to estimate how many nucleated cells each sample contained. To quantify the absolute abundance of each unique TCRbeta CDR3 rearrangement, sequence reads were collapsed and filtered. Productive Simpson clonality was computed per sample as the square root of Simpson's diversity index over productive rearrangements. What TCRdb holds here is the immuneACCESS table cut down to in-frame rearrangements. Part of the clones is not present; checked against another copy, under half of the missing clones reflect an unresolved V gene, and the others are unexplained. D and trimming were read from the DNA, whereas the V and J calls and clone size are those reported in that table. Here the sample has 350,000 or so clones; about nine tenths occur a single time. Approximately 1% of the sample lies in the top ten.

The sample taken for sequencing was PBMCs or T cells enriched from blood (not recorded which). This sequence was found in a woman aged 30 to 39 who had been exposed to COVID-19. Recombination connected TRBV13 to TRBJ2-5, and 9 junction bases match TRBD1. The nucleotide sequence reads as follows: TGTGCCAGCAGCTCGAAAACTGGGGGGACAGGGAAGGAGACCCAGTACTTC. It codes for CASSSKTGGTGKETQYF.